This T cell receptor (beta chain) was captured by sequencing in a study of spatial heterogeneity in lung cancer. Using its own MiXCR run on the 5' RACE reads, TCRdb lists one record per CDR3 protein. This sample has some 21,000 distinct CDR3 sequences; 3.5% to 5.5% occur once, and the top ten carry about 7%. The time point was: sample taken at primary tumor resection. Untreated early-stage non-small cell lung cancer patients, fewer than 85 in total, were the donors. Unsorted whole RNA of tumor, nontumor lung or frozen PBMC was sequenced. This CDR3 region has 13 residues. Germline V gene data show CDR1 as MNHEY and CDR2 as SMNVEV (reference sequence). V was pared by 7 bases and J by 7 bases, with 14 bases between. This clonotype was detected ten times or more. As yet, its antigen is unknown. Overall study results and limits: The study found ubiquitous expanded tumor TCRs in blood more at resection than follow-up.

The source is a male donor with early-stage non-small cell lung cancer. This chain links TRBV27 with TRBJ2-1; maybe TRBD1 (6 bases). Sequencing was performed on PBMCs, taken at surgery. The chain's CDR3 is CASTVGGRNEQFF. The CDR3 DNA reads TGTGCCAGCACCGTAGGGGGAAGGAATGAGCAGTTCTTC.